These 32 T cell receptor beta chains came from one sample sequenced in a study of T cells in tuberculosis. The protocol was immunoSEQ multiplex PCR, while the TCRdb copy is restricted to in-frame clones and leaves out a portion. The sample has tens of thousands of clones; approximately 91% are singletons. After thawing and overnight rest, PBMC were stained with GMM-loaded CD1B tetramer, viability dye and anti-CD3 for sorting. The lipid loaded on the CD1B tetramers was C32 glucose monomycolate from Rhodococcus equi. Sample: CD1b-GMM tetramer-negative cells sorted from PBMCs. These receptors were collected from an adult woman with latent tuberculosis.

The rearrangement joins TRBV6-4 to TRBJ2-2; 7 bases agree with TRBD1. V lost 0 bases, J lost 5 bases, and 6 bases stayed unmatched. The CDR3 is 16 amino acids. Per germline, CDR1 MRHNA and CDR2 SNTAGT. DNA for the CDR3: TGTGCCAGCAGTGACTCGGGGACAGCGAGTACCGGGGAGCTGTTTTTT. Residues: CASSDSGTASTGELFF.

The chain joins TRBV6-1 to TRBJ1-2; 7 positions match TRBD1. Germline trimming cut 6 bases from V and 8 bases from J; bases unmatched to any gene: 12. CDR1 is MNHNS, CDR2 SASEGT, per germline. This CDR3 has 14 amino acids. The CDR3 DNA reads TGTGCCAGCAGACAAATAGACAGGGTCAAGGGCTACACCTTC. It codes for CASRQIDRVKGYTF.

The J gene is TRBJ1-3, the V gene TRBV30; D might be TRBD1 (6 bases). V lost 5 bases to trimming and J lost 0 bases, with 11 bases between them. Germline CDR1 and CDR2: GTSNPN and SVGIG (reference sequence). CDR3 length: 14 amino acids. The CDR3 DNA sequence: TGTGCCTGGCATCAGGGGAGCTCTGGAAACACCATATATTTT. Residues: CAWHQGSSGNTIYF.

The chain recombines TRBV10-3 with TRBJ2-1, with TRBD2 matching 9 bases. CDR3 length: 16 residues. The germline gives CDR1 ENHRY, CDR2 SYGVKD. The V and J ends lost 6 bases and 7 bases, in that order; junction bases with no gene match: 13. In nucleotides, the CDR3 is TGTGCCATCAGCCAAGAATTATGGGCGGGGGGGAATGAGCAGTTCTTC. Translated: CAISQELWAGGNEQFF.

The V call is TRBV30, the J call TRBJ1-5, with D possibly matching TRBD1 (5 bases). The CDR3 is made up of 15 amino acids. The germline CDR1 and CDR2 sequences are GTSNPN and SVGIG (reference sequence). Trimming took off 2 bases at V and 6 bases at J, with 17 bases between the two ends. The CDR3 protein is CAWSTAGGRGQPQHF. CDR3 DNA sequence: TGTGCCTGGAGTACCGCGGGGGGACGGGGTCAGCCCCAGCATTTT.

This clone has a handful of counts. The gene calls are TRBV29-1 and TRBJ1-1; 7 bases align to TRBD1. Germline CDR1 reads SQVTM; CDR2 reads ANQGSEA. The CDR3 loop spans 12 amino acids. V trimming: 6 bases; J trimming: 1 base; junction bases outside the gene matches: 2. Written as DNA, the CDR3 is TGCAGCGTGGGGACAGCGAACACTGAAGCTTTCTTT. The encoded protein is CSVGTANTEAFF.

This clone came up once. The chain links TRBV29-1 to TRBJ1-2; possible D gene TRBD1, 5 bases. Germline-derived CDR1 and CDR2 are SQVTM and ANQGSEA. V was cut by 5 bases and J by 7 bases, with 17 bases left in between. The CDR3 contains 13 residues. CDR3 nucleotide sequence: TGCAGCGTTTCTCCGGGGGTAGGGAGTGGCTACACCTTC. This sequence encodes CSVSPGVGSGYTF.

The CDR3 DNA sequence: TGTGCCACCGGGGGAGGCTCCCGGAACACAGATACGCAGTATTTT. It specifies CATGGGSRNTDTQYF. The J gene is TRBJ2-3, the V gene TRBV19; D may be TRBD2 (6 bases). The CDR3 runs 15 residues. V was pared by 10 bases and J by 2 bases, with 19 bases between. Germline V gives CDR1 LNHDA, CDR2 SQIVND (reference sequence).

The chain employs TRBV5-5 and TRBJ2-2; TRBD2 matches at 8 bases. The V gene end was trimmed by 3 bases and the J gene end by 4 bases; junction bases not matched to a gene: 2. Germline values: CDR1 SGHKS, CDR2 YYEKEE (reference sequence). This CDR3 is built from 14 residues. This CDR3 reads CASSSGGVTGELFF. CDR3 DNA sequence: TGTGCCAGCAGCTCCGGGGGGGTCACCGGGGAGCTGTTTTTT. Full variable domain (rest looked up from reference TRBV5-5 and TRBJ2-2): DAGVTQSPTHLIKTRGQQVTLRCSPISGHKSVSWYQQVLGQGPQFIFQYYEKEERGRGNFPDRFSARQFPNYSSELNVNALLLGDSALYLCASSSGGVTGELFFGEGSRLTVL.

The V call is TRBV5-1, the J call TRBJ2-7, with 7 nucleotides matching TRBD1. J was trimmed by 1 base and V by 7 bases; bases with no gene match: 2. Germline assignment: CDR1 SGHRS and CDR2 YFSETQ. The CDR3 consists of 12 residues. This chain's CDR3 is CASSQGSYEQYF. The CDR3 bases are TGCGCCAGCTCACAGGGGTCCTACGAGCAGTACTTC.

In this sample, this clone turned up once. J is TRBJ1-6 and V is TRBV7-6; 7 positions agree with TRBD1. CDR3 size: 14 residues. V shed 5 bases, J shed 7 bases, and the junction held 5 bases outside the gene matches. CDR1 and CDR2 (germline): SGHVS, FNYEAQ. CDR3 loop: CASSTQGGNSPLHF. For the CDR3, the DNA is TGTGCCAGCAGCACCCAGGGGGGAAATTCACCCCTCCACTTT.

The V gene is TRBV5-1, the J gene TRBJ2-1; 13 bases fit TRBD2. The CDR3 consists of 18 residues. CDR1 is SGHRS and CDR2 is YFSETQ in the germline V gene. Trimming removed 6 bases from V and 1 base from J; junction bases left unmatched: 10. CDR3 amino acids: CASKLAGGRIGSYNEQFF. The CDR3 DNA sequence: TGCGCCAGCAAACTAGCGGGGGGGCGGATCGGGTCCTACAATGAGCAGTTCTTC.

The chain uses TRBV2 and TRBJ2-5; 7 nucleotides align to TRBD1. Trimming took 4 bases from V and 4 from J; bases not matched to a gene: 3. CDR1 is SNHLY and CDR2 is FYNNEI in the germline V gene. The CDR3 is made up of 13 amino acids. In nucleotides, the CDR3 is TGTGCCAGCAGTGGCGACAGGGCAGAGACCCAGTACTTC. Translating it yields CASSGDRAETQYF.

V gene TRBV5-4 combines with J gene TRBJ2-3; 8 positions agree with TRBD1. Germline V gives CDR1 SGHNT, CDR2 YYREEE (reference sequence). This CDR3 has 13 amino acids. J gave up 4 bases and V 2 bases, and 0 bases lay outside the gene matches. CDR3 sequence reads: CASSLQGADTQYF. In DNA, the CDR3 is TGTGCCAGCAGCTTACAGGGGGCAGATACGCAGTATTTT.

The rearrangement uses TRBV19 and TRBJ2-5; 11 positions agree with TRBD1. Germline CDR1 reads LNHDA; CDR2 reads SQIVND (reference sequence). The CDR3 has 13 amino acids. With V trimmed by 9 bases and J by 2 bases, 2 bases remained unmatched. Here the CDR3 reads CASRDRGQETQYF. In nucleotides, the CDR3 is TGTGCCAGCCGGGACAGGGGGCAAGAGACCCAGTACTTC.

This clone has just a few counts. The J gene is TRBJ2-2, the V gene TRBV18; TRBD1 is a possible D gene (6 bases). Germline-derived CDR1 and CDR2 are KGHSH and LQKENI. V lost 1 base to trimming and J lost 6 bases, with 6 bases between them. The CDR3 runs 13 residues. This CDR3 is CASSPQGAGELFF. DNA of the CDR3: TGTGCCAGCTCACCACAGGGGGCCGGGGAGCTGTTTTTT.

The CDR3 spells CASSPGTGSNQPQHF. The DNA of the CDR3 is TGTGCCAGCAGTCCCGGGACAGGGAGCAATCAGCCCCAGCATTTT. The chain combines TRBV6-5 with TRBJ1-5, with 9 bases aligning to TRBD1. V lost 5 bases and J lost 1; bases outside the gene matches: 3. Germline V gene lookup returns CDR1 MNHEY and CDR2 SVGAGI. CDR3 length: 15 residues.

The V gene is TRBV4-1, the J gene TRBJ1-3, with D unresolved. The CDR3 has 16 amino acids. Looked up from germline, CDR1 is MGHRA and CDR2 is YSYEKL. Trimming left V 0 bases short and J 2 bases short, with 11 bases between. CDR3: CASSQDGGGTGNTIYF. In nucleotides, the CDR3 is TGCGCCAGCAGCCAAGATGGAGGTGGGACTGGAAACACCATATATTTT.

The rearrangement uses TRBV10-3 and TRBJ2-3, with no clear D. CDR1 is ENHRY and CDR2 is SYGVKD in the germline V gene. V gave up 1 base and J gave up 4 bases, with 9 bases separating them. The CDR3 runs 14 residues. The CDR3 coding sequence is TGTGCCATCAGTGAGTGGTGGCCCCCAGATACGCAGTATTTT. Residues: CAISEWWPPDTQYF.

This chain joins TRBV7-3 and TRBJ1-6, with D perhaps TRBD1 (5 bases). The germline CDR1 and CDR2 sequences are SGHTA and FQGTGA. The V and J ends lost 5 bases and 10 bases respectively, with 15 bases between them. This CDR3 region has 14 residues. For the CDR3, the DNA is TGTGCCAGCAGCCCCGTCGGGGGGGGGTCACCCCTCCACTTT. Encoded protein: CASSPVGGGSPLHF.

V is TRBV5-4 and J is TRBJ2-5; possibly TRBD1 for D (6 bases). This CDR3 has 15 residues. Trimming shortened V by 1 base and J by 4 bases, and 14 bases separated the two germline ends. Looked up from germline, CDR1 is SGHNT and CDR2 is YYREEE (reference sequence). CDR3 loop: CASSLMGAARETQYF. CDR3 DNA sequence: TGTGCCAGCAGCTTGATGGGGGCCGCAAGAGAGACCCAGTACTTC. Drawing the rest from reference TRBV5-4 and TRBJ2-5, the complete variable domain is ETGVTQSPTHLIKTRGQQVTLRCSSQSGHNTVSWYQQALGQGPQFIFQYYREEENGRGNFPPRFSGLQFPNYSSELNVNALELDDSALYLCASSLMGAARETQYFGPGTRLLVL.

J is TRBJ1-1 and V is TRBV6-5, with 10 bases lining up with TRBD1. Germline assignment: CDR1 MNHEY and CDR2 SVGAGI. CDR3 length equals 15 residues. After removal of 5 bases from V and 4 bases from J, the junction contained 7 bases not matched to a gene. The CDR3 spells CASSPRGQGPTEAFF. In nucleotides, the CDR3 is TGTGCCAGCAGTCCTAGGGGACAGGGGCCCACTGAAGCTTTCTTT.

The CDR3 DNA is TGTGCCAGCAGCGCGGCTACAGGGGGCGCGGGTGGCTACACCTTC. Its translation is CASSAATGGAGGYTF. V and J are TRBV4-2 and TRBJ1-2, with TRBD1 matching over 9 bases. The CDR3 runs to 15 residues. J gave up 7 bases and V 5 bases, and 11 bases lay outside the gene matches. CDR1 and CDR2 (germline): LGHNA, YNFKEQ.

This clone was recorded once. The chain couples TRBV18 to TRBJ2-6, with 7 bases identical to TRBD1. CDR1 and CDR2 (germline): KGHSH, LQKENI. The trim removed 4 bases at V and 0 bases at J, leaving 12 bases unmatched. This CDR3 spans 19 amino acids. The CDR3 DNA reads TGTGCCAGCTCACGACGACAGCCGGGACAGAGCTCTGGGGCCAACGTCCTGACTTTC. Its translation: CASSRRQPGQSSGANVLTF. The full variable domain, completed using reference TRBV18 and TRBJ2-6, is NAGVMQNPRHLVRRRGQEARLRCSPMKGHSHVYWYRQLPEEGLKFMVYLQKENIIDESGMPKERFSAEFPKEGPSILRIQQVVRGDSAAYFCASSRRQPGQSSGANVLTFGAGSRLTVL.

In its sample, this clone was seen once. V usage is TRBV28 and J usage is TRBJ1-2; 9 nucleotides line up with TRBD1. Germline assignment: CDR1 MDHEN and CDR2 SYDVKM. This CDR3 is 15 amino acids long. V trimming: 7 bases; J trimming: 3 bases; junction bases outside the gene matches: 9. The CDR3 sequence is CASIDPGQGHYGYTF. CDR3 nucleotide sequence: TGTGCCAGCATTGATCCGGGACAGGGCCACTATGGCTACACCTTC.

This clone has more than one count but fewer than ten. The genes are TRBV7-9 and TRBJ1-2; the D gene is possibly TRBD1 (6 bases). V dropped 0 bases and J dropped 4 bases, with 18 bases sitting between them. The CDR3 covers 17 residues. Germline assignment: CDR1 SEHNR and CDR2 FQNEAQ (reference sequence). The CDR3 loop reads CASSLAIASGGLYGYTF. The CDR3 DNA is TGTGCCAGCAGCTTAGCAATAGCTTCGGGGGGGCTCTATGGCTACACCTTC.

This sequence joins TRBV14 and TRBJ2-1, with a weak D call TRBD1 (5 bases). Germline V gives CDR1 SGHDN, CDR2 FVKESK. The CDR3 contains 15 residues. Trimming shortened V by 1 base and J by 1 base, and 8 bases separated the two germline ends. The CDR3 here is CASSQVRGSYNEQFF. In DNA form, the CDR3 reads TGTGCCAGCAGCCAAGTAAGGGGTTCCTACAATGAGCAGTTCTTC.

This clone has only one observation. The chain couples TRBV7-9 to TRBJ1-2; D uncertain. The V and J ends lost 2 bases and 1 base respectively, with 8 bases between them. Germline CDR1 reads SEHNR; CDR2 reads FQNEAQ (reference sequence). The CDR3 is 14 amino acids. The CDR3 bases are TGTGCCAGCAGCTTATTCCGGGATAACTATGGCTACACCTTC. This gives the protein CASSLFRDNYGYTF.

CDR3: CSVVGQGTYGYTF. The CDR3, as DNA: TGCAGCGTTGTGGGACAGGGAACCTATGGCTACACCTTC. The chain uses TRBV29-1 and TRBJ1-2, with TRBD1 matching over 9 bases. Germline V CDR1 and CDR2: SQVTM, ANQGSEA. The CDR3 is 13 amino acids. V gave up 4 bases and J gave up 4 bases; unmatched junction bases: 4.

This sequence joins TRBV7-2 and TRBJ2-3; 9 bases are shared with TRBD2. The CDR3 is made up of 16 amino acids. CDR1 is SGHTA, CDR2 FQGNSA, per germline. Trimming removed 2 bases from V and 2 bases from J; junction bases left unmatched: 5. In DNA form, the CDR3 reads TGTGCCAGCAGCTTAAGGTTAGCGGGGGACACAGATACGCAGTATTTT. It is translated as CASSLRLAGDTDTQYF.

J is TRBJ2-2 and V is TRBV12-2; the table's D gene call, TRBD1, was not cross checked with the DNA. TRBV12-2 is a listed pseudogene. There are 15 residues in the CDR3. CDR3 bases: TGTGCAAGTCGCTCGACAGGGGCCCCCACCGGGGAGCTGTTTTTT. This sequence encodes CASRSTGAPTGELFF.

The J gene is TRBJ1-4, the V gene TRBV19, with 8 nucleotides matching TRBD1. The germline CDR1 and CDR2 sequences are LNHDA and SQIVND (reference sequence). V shed 6 bases and J 2 bases; nucleotides not matched to a gene: 5. This CDR3 contains 15 residues. CDR3 loop: CASRTQGATNEKLFF. In nucleotides, the CDR3 is TGTGCCAGTAGGACCCAGGGGGCGACTAATGAAAAACTGTTTTTT. The variable domain in full, completed from reference TRBV19 and TRBJ1-4, reads DGGITQSPKYLFRKEGQNVTLSCEQNLNHDAMYWYRQDPGQGLRLIYYSQIVNDFQKGDIAEGYSVSREKKESFPLTVTSAQKNPTAFYLCASRTQGATNEKLFFGSGTQLSVL.